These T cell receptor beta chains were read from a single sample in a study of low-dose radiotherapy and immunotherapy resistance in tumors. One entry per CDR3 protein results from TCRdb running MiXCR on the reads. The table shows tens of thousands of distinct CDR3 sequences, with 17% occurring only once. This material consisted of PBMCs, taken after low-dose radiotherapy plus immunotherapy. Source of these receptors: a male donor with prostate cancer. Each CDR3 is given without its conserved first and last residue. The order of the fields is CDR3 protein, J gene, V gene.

CDR3 protein: ASSPTGGLAGVPSYNEQF; J gene: TRBJ2-1; V gene: TRBV6-1
CDR3 protein: SGTGLAGLQETQY; J gene: TRBJ2-5; V gene: TRBV20-1
CDR3 protein: AWSPRLRNYGYT; J gene: TRBJ1-2; V gene: TRBV30
CDR3 protein: ASSQDRNTGELF; J gene: TRBJ2-2; V gene: TRBV12-3/TRBV12-4
CDR3 protein: SVEGPPRPDTDTQY; J gene: TRBJ2-3; V gene: TRBV29-1
CDR3 protein: SVEGAVSGAF; J gene: TRBJ1-1; V gene: TRBV29-1
CDR3 protein: ASSWTGEDEKLF; J gene: TRBJ1-4; V gene: TRBV6-2/TRBV6-3
CDR3 protein: ATSDLRASGTSYNEQF; J gene: TRBJ2-1; V gene: TRBV24-1
CDR3 protein: AWTGQAGAVGELF; J gene: TRBJ2-2; V gene: TRBV30
CDR3 protein: ASSFAHKSSYNEQF; J gene: TRBJ2-1; V gene: TRBV28
CDR3 protein: ASSTSPGGGANVLT; J gene: TRBJ2-6; V gene: TRBV7-2
CDR3 protein: ASRGAADTQY; J gene: TRBJ2-3; V gene: TRBV19
CDR3 protein: SVVHQGESDTQY; J gene: TRBJ2-3; V gene: TRBV29-1
CDR3 protein: SVEKTSGRASEQY; J gene: TRBJ2-7; V gene: TRBV29-1
CDR3 protein: ASSKVGKLAGVEQY; J gene: TRBJ2-7; V gene: TRBV21-1
CDR3 protein: ASSLVQENNEQF; J gene: TRBJ2-1; V gene: TRBV12-3/TRBV12-4
CDR3 protein: ASRESGTSGRETQY; J gene: TRBJ2-5; V gene: TRBV6-2/TRBV6-3
CDR3 protein: ASSAGLLAGQETQY; J gene: TRBJ2-5; V gene: TRBV9
CDR3 protein: ASSRDREFTGELF; J gene: TRBJ2-2; V gene: TRBV2
CDR3 protein: ASRMGFFTDTQY; J gene: TRBJ2-3; V gene: TRBV6-2/TRBV6-3
CDR3 protein: ASSHGTFLGGSYEQY; J gene: TRBJ2-7; V gene: TRBV7-2
CDR3 protein: ASSLVQRETQY; J gene: TRBJ2-5; V gene: TRBV7-2
CDR3 protein: ASSSGLVSYEQY; J gene: TRBJ2-7; V gene: TRBV7-2
CDR3 protein: ASSPLPESPLH; J gene: TRBJ1-6; V gene: TRBV28
CDR3 protein: ASSYSPRGLYEQY; J gene: TRBJ2-7; V gene: TRBV6-5
CDR3 protein: ASSPRTGIFNATEQY; J gene: TRBJ2-7; V gene: TRBV18
CDR3 protein: ASSQDEGVDQPQH; J gene: TRBJ1-5; V gene: TRBV4-1
CDR3 protein: ASSHLDREGYEQY; J gene: TRBJ2-7; V gene: TRBV4-1
CDR3 protein: ASRGDGLAGGNSYEQY; J gene: TRBJ2-7; V gene: TRBV5-1
CDR3 protein: ASSLRTSGMYEQY; J gene: TRBJ2-7; V gene: TRBV5-1
CDR3 protein: AWSHGNSGNTIY; J gene: TRBJ1-3; V gene: TRBV30
CDR3 protein: SARDLEASAGELF; J gene: TRBJ2-2; V gene: TRBV20-1
CDR3 protein: SVGAGGFNEQF; J gene: TRBJ2-1; V gene: TRBV29-1
CDR3 protein: ASSERINEKLF; J gene: TRBJ1-4; V gene: TRBV27
CDR3 protein: SARGDRPYGYT; J gene: TRBJ1-2; V gene: TRBV20-1
CDR3 protein: ASSYNRVRSYEQY; J gene: TRBJ2-7; V gene: TRBV7-2
CDR3 protein: ASSVASRVDEQF; J gene: TRBJ2-1; V gene: TRBV9
CDR3 protein: ASTRKETNYGYT; J gene: TRBJ1-2; V gene: TRBV7-2
CDR3 protein: ASSIGGTRRTDTQY; J gene: TRBJ2-3; V gene: TRBV19
CDR3 protein: ASSLSGGTSEQF; J gene: TRBJ2-1; V gene: TRBV11-3
CDR3 protein: ASSLPDRARGYT; J gene: TRBJ1-2; V gene: TRBV7-2
CDR3 protein: ASLGGTNYGYT; J gene: TRBJ1-2; V gene: TRBV6-2/TRBV6-3
CDR3 protein: ASSQDTATEAF; J gene: TRBJ1-1; V gene: TRBV5-1
CDR3 protein: ASSLTAASSGF; J gene: TRBJ2-1; V gene: TRBV7-2
CDR3 protein: ASSLTGVRDIQY; J gene: TRBJ2-4; V gene: TRBV5-5
CDR3 protein: ASSARQESYEQY; J gene: TRBJ2-7; V gene: TRBV7-2
CDR3 protein: ASSQDPAKKGEAF; J gene: TRBJ1-1; V gene: TRBV4-2
CDR3 protein: SARAERGGILAKNIQY; J gene: TRBJ2-4; V gene: TRBV20-1
CDR3 protein: SASLAGPSNEQF; J gene: TRBJ2-1; V gene: TRBV20-1
CDR3 protein: ASSPGTGKANQPQH; J gene: TRBJ1-5; V gene: TRBV18
CDR3 protein: SAEQDKNSPLH; J gene: TRBJ1-6; V gene: TRBV20-1
CDR3 protein: ASSLGGQGFYGYT; J gene: TRBJ1-2; V gene: TRBV27
CDR3 protein: ASSGIDRGYEQY; J gene: TRBJ2-7; V gene: TRBV7-2
CDR3 protein: ASSYSGTGNYEQY; J gene: TRBJ2-7; V gene: TRBV6-6